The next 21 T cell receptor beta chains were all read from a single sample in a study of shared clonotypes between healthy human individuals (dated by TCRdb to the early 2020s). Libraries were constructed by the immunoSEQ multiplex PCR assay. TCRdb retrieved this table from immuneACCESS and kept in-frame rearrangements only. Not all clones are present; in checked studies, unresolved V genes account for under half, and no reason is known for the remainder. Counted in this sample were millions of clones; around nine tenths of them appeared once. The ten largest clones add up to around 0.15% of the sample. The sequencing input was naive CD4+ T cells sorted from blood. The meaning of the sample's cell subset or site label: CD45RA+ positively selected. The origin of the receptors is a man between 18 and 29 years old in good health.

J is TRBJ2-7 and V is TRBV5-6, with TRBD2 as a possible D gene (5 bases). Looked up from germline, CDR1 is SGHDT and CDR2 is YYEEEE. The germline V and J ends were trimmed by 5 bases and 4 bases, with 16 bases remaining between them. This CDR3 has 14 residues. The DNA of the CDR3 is TGTGCCAGCAGGAGGGTCCTAGACCGATACGAGCAGTACTTC. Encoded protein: CASRRVLDRYEQYF.

The CDR3 is CSASAVPEQFF. The CDR3 DNA sequence: TGCAGTGCTAGTGCAGTCCCTGAGCAGTTCTTC. The chain links TRBV20-1 to TRBJ2-1; D is undetermined. The CDR3 consists of 11 residues. Germline-derived CDR1 and CDR2 are DFQATT and SNEGSKA (reference sequence). Trimming removed 3 bases from V and 9 bases from J, with 9 bases in between.

CDR3 bases: TGTGCCAGCCCATTGACAGGGAACACCGGGGAGCTGTTTTTT. Its protein is CASPLTGNTGELFF. The V gene is TRBV6-5, the J gene TRBJ2-2, with a possible D match to TRBD1 (6 bases). The V and J ends lost 8 bases and 1 base respectively, with 11 bases between them. Germline CDR1 and CDR2: MNHEY and SVGAGI. CDR3 length: 14 amino acids.

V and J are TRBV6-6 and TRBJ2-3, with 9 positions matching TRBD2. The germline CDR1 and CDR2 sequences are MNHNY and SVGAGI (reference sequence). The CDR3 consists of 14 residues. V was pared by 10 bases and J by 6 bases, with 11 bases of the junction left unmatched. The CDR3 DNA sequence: TGTGCCACCGGTGAGCGGGGGGTCTCGGATACGCAGTATTTT. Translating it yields CATGERGVSDTQYF.

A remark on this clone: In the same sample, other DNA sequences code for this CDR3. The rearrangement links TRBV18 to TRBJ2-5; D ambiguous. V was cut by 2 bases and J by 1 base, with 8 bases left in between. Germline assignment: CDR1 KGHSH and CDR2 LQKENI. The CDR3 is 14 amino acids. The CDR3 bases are TGTGCCAGCTCACCATTAAGGGCCCAAGAGACCCAGTACTTC. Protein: CASSPLRAQETQYF.

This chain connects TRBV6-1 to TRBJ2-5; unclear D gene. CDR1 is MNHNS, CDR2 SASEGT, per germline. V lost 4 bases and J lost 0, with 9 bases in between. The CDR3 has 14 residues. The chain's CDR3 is CASSGGWYQETQYF. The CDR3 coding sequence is TGTGCCAGCAGTGGGGGATGGTACCAAGAGACCCAGTACTTC.

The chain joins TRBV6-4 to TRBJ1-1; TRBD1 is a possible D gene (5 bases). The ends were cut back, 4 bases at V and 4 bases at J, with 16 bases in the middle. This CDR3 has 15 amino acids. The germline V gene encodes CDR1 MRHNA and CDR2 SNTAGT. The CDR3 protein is CASSASGGRGTEAFF. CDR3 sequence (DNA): TGTGCCAGCAGTGCGTCCGGGGGGAGGGGCACTGAAGCTTTCTTT.

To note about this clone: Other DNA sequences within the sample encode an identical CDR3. CDR3 nucleotide sequence: TGTGCCAGCAGTGAAGGATCCTACGAGCAGTACTTC. Encoded protein: CASSEGSYEQYF. The chain joins TRBV6-1 to TRBJ2-7; D unclear. Germline CDR1 reads MNHNS; CDR2 reads SASEGT. CDR3 length: 12 amino acids. V lost 1 base, J lost 1 base, and 2 bases lay in between.

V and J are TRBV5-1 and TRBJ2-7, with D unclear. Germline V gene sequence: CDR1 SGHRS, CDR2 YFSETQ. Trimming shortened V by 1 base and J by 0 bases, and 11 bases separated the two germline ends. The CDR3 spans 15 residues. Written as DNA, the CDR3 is TGCGCCAGCAGCTTGATTAGTGAGAGCTCCTACGAGCAGTACTTC. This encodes CASSLISESSYEQYF.

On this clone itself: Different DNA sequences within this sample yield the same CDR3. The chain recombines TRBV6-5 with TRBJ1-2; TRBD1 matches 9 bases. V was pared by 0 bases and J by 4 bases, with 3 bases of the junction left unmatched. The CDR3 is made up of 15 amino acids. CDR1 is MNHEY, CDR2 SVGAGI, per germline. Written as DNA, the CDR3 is TGTGCCAGCAGTTACTCGGGACAGGGAAGCTATGGCTACACCTTC. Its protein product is CASSYSGQGSYGYTF.

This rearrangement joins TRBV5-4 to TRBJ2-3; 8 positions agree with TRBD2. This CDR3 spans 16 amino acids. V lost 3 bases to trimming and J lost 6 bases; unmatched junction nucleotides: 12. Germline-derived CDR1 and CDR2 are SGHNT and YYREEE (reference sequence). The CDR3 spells CASSSISGSRGDTQYF. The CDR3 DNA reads TGTGCCAGCAGCTCTATAAGCGGGAGTCGAGGGGATACGCAGTATTTT.

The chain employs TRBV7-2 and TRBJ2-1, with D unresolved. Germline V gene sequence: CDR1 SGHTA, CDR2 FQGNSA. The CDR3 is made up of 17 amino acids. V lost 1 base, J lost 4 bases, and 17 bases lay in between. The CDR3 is CASSLVPPGSTYNEQFF. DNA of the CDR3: TGTGCCAGCAGCTTAGTACCCCCGGGCTCAACTTACAATGAGCAGTTCTTC. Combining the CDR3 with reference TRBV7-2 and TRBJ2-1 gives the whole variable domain GAGVSQSPSNKVTEKGKDVELRCDPISGHTALYWYRQSLGQGLEFLIYFQGNSAPDKSGLPSDRFSAERTGGSVSTLTIQRTQQEDSAVYLCASSLVPPGSTYNEQFFGPGTRLTVL.

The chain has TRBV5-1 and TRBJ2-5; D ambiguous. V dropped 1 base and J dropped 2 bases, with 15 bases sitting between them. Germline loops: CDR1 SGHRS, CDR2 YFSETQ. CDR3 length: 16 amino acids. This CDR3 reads CASSLRPGSGQETQYF. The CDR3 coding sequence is TGCGCCAGCAGCTTGAGGCCCGGGTCGGGTCAAGAGACCCAGTACTTC.

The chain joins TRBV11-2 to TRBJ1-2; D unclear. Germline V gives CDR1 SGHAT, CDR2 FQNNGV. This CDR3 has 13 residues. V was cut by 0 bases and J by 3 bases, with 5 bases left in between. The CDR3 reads CASSLELDYGYTF. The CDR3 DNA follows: TGTGCCAGCAGCTTAGAGTTGGACTATGGCTACACCTTC. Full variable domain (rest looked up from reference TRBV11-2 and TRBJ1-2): EAGVAQSPRYKIIEKRQSVAFWCNPISGHATLYWYQQILGQGPKLLIQFQNNGVVDDSQLPKDRFSAERLKGVDSTLKIQPAKLEDSAVYLCASSLELDYGYTFGSGTRLTVV.

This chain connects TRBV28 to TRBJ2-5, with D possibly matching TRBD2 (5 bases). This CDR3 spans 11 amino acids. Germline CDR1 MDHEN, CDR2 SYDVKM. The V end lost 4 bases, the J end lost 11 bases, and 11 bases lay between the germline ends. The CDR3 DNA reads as TGTGCCAGCAGTTCCTCATGGGAGCAGTACTTC. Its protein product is CASSSSWEQYF. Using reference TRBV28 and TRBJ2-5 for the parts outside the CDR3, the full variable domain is DVKVTQSSRYLVKRTGEKVFLECVQDMDHENMFWYRQDPGLGLRLIYFSYDVKMKEKGDIPEGYSVSREKKERFSLILESASTNQTSMYLCASSSSWEQYFGPGTRLLVL.

The CDR3 sequence: CASPPQREKNEQFF. Written as DNA, the CDR3 is TGTGCCAGCCCCCCCCAGCGGGAGAAGAATGAGCAGTTCTTC. This sequence joins TRBV6-5 and TRBJ2-1, with TRBD2 matching 8 bases. Germline trimming cut 8 bases from V and 7 bases from J; bases unmatched to any gene: 10. From germline, CDR1 is MNHEY and CDR2 SVGAGI. CDR3 length: 14 amino acids.

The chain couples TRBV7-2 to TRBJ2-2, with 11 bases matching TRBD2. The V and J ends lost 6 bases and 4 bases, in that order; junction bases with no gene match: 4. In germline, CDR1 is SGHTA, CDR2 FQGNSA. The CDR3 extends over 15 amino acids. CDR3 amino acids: CASSIAGGATGELFF. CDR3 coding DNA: TGTGCCAGCAGTATAGCGGGAGGGGCCACCGGGGAGCTGTTTTTT.

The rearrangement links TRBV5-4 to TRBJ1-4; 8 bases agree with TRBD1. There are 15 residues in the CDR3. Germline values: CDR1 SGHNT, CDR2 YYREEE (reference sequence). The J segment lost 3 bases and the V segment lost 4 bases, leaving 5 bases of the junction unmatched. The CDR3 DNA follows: TGTGCCAGCAGCGTCAGGGGGCCCCCTAATGAAAAACTGTTTTTT. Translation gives CASSVRGPPNEKLFF. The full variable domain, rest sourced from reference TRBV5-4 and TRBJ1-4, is ETGVTQSPTHLIKTRGQQVTLRCSSQSGHNTVSWYQQALGQGPQFIFQYYREEENGRGNFPPRFSGLQFPNYSSELNVNALELDDSALYLCASSVRGPPNEKLFFGSGTQLSVL.

The CDR3 DNA reads as TGTGCCTGGAGTGTACTGTTGATGGAGTTGAACACTGAAGCTTTCTTT. Protein product: CAWSVLLMELNTEAFF. The chain is built from TRBV30 and TRBJ1-1, with D uncertain. This CDR3 has 16 amino acids. Germline CDR1 is GTSNPN and CDR2 is SVGIG (reference sequence). Trimming left V 0 bases short and J 0 bases short, with 14 bases between.

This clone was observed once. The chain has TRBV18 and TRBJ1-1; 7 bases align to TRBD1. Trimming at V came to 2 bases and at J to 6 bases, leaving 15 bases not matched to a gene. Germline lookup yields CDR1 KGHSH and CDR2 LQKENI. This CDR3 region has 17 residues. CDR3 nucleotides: TGTGCCAGCTCACCAAGACAGGGAAAGACGGTGGGGGCTGAAGCTTTCTTT. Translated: CASSPRQGKTVGAEAFF.

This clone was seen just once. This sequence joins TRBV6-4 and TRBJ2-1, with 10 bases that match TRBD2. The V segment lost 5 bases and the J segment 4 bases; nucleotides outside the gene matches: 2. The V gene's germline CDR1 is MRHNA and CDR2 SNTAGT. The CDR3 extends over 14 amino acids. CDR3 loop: CASSRTSGYNEQFF. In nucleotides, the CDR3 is TGTGCCAGCAGTCGGACTAGCGGTTACAATGAGCAGTTCTTC.